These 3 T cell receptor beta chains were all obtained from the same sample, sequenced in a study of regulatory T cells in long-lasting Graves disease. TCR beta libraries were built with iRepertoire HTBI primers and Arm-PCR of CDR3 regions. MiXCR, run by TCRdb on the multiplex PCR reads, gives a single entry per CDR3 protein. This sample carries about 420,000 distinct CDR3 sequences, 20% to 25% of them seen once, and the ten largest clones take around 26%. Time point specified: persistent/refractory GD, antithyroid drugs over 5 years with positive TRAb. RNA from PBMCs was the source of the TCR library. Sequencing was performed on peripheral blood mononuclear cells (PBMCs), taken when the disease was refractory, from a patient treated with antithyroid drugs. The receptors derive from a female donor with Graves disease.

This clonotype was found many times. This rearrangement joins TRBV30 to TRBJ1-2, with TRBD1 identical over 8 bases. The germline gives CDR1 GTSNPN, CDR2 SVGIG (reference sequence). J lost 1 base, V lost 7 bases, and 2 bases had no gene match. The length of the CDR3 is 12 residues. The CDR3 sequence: CALGQGNYGYTF. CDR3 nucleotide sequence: TGTGCCTTAGGACAGGGTAACTATGGCTACACCTTC.

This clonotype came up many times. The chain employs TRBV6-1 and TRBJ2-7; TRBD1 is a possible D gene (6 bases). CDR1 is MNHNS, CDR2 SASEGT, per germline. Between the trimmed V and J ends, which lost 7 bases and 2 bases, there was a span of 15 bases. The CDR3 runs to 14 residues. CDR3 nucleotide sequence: TGTGCCAGCACCCGGGACACGATCACCTACGAGCAGTACTTC. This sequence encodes CASTRDTITYEQYF.

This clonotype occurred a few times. The CDR3 is CASSRGLAGMDYEQYF. In DNA, the CDR3 is TGTGCCAGCAGCCGTGGACTAGCGGGAATGGATTACGAGCAGTACTTC. This chain joins TRBV6-1 and TRBJ2-7, with 12 bases identical to TRBD2. After removal of 6 bases from V and 4 bases from J, the junction contained 10 bases not matched to a gene. The CDR3 spans 16 residues. The germline V gene encodes CDR1 MNHNS and CDR2 SASEGT.